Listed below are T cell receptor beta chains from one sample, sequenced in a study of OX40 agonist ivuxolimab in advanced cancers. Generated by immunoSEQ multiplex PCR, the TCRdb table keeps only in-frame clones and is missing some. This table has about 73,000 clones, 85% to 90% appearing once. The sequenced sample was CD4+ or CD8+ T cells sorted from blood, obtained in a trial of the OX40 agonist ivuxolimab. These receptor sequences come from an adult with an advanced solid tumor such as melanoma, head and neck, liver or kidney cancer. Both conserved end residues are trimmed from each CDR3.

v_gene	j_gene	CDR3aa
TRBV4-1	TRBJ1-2	ASSPRDSSRDGYT
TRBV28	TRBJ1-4	ASSVSTGAYEKLF
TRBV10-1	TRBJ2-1	ASSDAGRVNEQF
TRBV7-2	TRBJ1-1	ASSPRTGVGTEAF
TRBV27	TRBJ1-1	ASSPRGRNTEAF
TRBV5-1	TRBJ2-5	ASSLAGSQETQY
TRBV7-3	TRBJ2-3	ASSLGQGARADTQY
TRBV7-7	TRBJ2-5	ASSSLGGGETQY
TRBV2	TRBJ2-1	ASRDRTVQF
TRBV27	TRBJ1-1	ASSPPGTEVNTEAF
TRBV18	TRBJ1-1	ASSPRTDPGNTEAF
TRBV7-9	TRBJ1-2	ASRNTGDSYGYT
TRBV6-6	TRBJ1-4	ASSAGTVGEKLF
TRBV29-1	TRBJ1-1	SVVQGNTEAF
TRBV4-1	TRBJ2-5	ASSQQGTETQY
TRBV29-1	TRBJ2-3	SVEGHTDTQY
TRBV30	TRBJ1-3	AWSLGNTIY
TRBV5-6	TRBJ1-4	ASSVGRLEKLF
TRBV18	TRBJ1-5	ASSPGRNQPQH
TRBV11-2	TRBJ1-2	ASSSQENYGYT
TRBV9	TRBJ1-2	ASSPTGAGDYGYT
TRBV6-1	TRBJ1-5	ASSENRGGIQPQH
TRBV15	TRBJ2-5	ATSRAGSAETQY
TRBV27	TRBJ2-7	ASSRLAGYEQY
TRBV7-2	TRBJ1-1	ASSLQVNTEAF
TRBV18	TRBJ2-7	ASSTRLAPLGEQY
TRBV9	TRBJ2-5	ASSVEPRASGETQY
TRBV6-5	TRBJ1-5	ASRGPEGPQH
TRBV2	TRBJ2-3	ASIIMGGQGDTQY
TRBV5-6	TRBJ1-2	ASSLESQGYT
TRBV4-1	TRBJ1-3	ASSQGRSGNTIY
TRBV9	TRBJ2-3	ASSVEGAADTQY
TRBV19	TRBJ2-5	ASSMDRSGETQY
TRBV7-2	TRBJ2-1	ASSLGAAVNEQF
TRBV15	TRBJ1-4	ATSRGGTGNEKLF
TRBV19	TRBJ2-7	ASSFKGGDSYEQY
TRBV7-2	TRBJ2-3	ASSLRPGGLGTQY
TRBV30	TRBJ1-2	AWSPLQTNYGYT
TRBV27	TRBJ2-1	ASSLKVWGSSYNEQF
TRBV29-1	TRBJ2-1	SVHGQGAYNEQF
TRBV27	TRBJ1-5	ASRQITGENQPQH
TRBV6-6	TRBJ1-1	ASSARQGGGNTEAF
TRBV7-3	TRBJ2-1	ASSLTTGTSEQF
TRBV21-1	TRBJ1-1	ASRPRGHLEAF